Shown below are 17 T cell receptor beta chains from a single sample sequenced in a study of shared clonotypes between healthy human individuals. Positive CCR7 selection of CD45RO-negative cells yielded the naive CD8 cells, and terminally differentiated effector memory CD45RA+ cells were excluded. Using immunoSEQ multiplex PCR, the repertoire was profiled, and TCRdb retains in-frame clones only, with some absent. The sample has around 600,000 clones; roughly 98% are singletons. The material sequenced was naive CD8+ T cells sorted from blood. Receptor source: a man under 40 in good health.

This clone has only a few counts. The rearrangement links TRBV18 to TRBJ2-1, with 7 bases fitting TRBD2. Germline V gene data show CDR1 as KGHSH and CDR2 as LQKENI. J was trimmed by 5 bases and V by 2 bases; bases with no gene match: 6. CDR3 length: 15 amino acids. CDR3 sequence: CASSPGRGIDNEQFF. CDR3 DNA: TGTGCCAGCTCACCAGGGAGGGGTATCGACAATGAGCAGTTCTTC.

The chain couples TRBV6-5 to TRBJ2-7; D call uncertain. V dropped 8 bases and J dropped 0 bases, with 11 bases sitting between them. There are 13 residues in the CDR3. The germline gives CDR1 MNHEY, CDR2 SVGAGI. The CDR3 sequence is CASGQAHSYEQYF. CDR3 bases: TGTGCCAGCGGGCAGGCCCACTCCTACGAGCAGTACTTC.

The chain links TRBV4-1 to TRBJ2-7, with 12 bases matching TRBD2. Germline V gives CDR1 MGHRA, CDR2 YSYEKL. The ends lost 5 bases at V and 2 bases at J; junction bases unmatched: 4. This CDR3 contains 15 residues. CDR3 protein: CASSDGLAGTYEQYF. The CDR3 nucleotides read TGCGCCAGCAGCGACGGACTAGCGGGAACCTACGAGCAGTACTTC.

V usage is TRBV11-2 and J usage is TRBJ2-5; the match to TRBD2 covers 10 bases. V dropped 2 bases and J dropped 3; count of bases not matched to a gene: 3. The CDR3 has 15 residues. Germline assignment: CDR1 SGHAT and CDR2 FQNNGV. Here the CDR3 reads CASSLTTSGKETQYF. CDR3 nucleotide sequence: TGTGCCAGCAGCTTAACTACTAGCGGGAAAGAGACCCAGTACTTC.

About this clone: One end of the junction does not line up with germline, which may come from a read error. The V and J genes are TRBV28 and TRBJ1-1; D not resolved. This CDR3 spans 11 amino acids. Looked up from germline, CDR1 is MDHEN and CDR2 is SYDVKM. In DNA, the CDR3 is TGTGTCAGCAGTCTGAACACTGAAGCTTTCTTT. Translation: CVSSLNTEAFF. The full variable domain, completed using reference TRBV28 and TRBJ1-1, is DVKVTQSSRYLVKRTGEKVFLECVQDMDHENMFWYRQDPGLGLRLIYFSYDVKMKEKGDIPEGYSVSREKKERFSLILESASTNQTSMYLCVSSLNTEAFFGQGTRLTVV.

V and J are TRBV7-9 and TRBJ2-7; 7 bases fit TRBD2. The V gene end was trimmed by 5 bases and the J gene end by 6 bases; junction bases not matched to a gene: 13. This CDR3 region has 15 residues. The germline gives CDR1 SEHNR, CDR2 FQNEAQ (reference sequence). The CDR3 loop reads CASSVIPMGGSEQYF. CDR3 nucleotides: TGTGCCAGCAGCGTCATCCCGATGGGAGGGAGCGAGCAGTACTTC.

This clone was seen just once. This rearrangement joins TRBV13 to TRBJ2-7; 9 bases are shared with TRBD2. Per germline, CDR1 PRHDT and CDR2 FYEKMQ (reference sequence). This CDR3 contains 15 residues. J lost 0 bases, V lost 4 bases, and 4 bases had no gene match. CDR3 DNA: TGTGCCAGCAGCTCGACTAGCGGAAGCTCCTACGAGCAGTACTTC. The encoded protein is CASSSTSGSSYEQYF.

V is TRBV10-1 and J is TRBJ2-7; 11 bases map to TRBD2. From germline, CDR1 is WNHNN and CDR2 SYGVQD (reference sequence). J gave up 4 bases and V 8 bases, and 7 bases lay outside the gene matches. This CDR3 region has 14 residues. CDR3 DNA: TGCGCCAGCCCCGGGAGACTAGCGGGGTACGAGCAGTACTTC. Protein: CASPGRLAGYEQYF.

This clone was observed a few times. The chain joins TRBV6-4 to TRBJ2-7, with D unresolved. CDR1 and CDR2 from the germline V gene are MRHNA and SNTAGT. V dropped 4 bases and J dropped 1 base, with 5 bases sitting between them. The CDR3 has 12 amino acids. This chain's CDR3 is CASSGRSYEQYF. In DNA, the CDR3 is TGTGCCAGCAGTGGTCGGTCCTACGAGCAGTACTTC.

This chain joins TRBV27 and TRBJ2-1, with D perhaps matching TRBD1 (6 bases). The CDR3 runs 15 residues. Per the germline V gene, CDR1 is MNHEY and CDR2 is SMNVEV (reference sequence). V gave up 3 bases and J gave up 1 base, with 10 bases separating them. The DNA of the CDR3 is TGTGCCAGCAGTTTCGACAGGTCGTCCTACAATGAGCAGTTCTTC. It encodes CASSFDRSSYNEQFF.

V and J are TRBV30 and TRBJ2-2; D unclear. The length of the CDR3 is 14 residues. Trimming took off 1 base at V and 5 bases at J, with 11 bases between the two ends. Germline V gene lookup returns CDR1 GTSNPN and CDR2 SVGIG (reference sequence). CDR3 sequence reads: CAWSDRDITGELFF. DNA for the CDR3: TGTGCCTGGAGTGACCGAGATATAACCGGGGAGCTGTTTTTT.

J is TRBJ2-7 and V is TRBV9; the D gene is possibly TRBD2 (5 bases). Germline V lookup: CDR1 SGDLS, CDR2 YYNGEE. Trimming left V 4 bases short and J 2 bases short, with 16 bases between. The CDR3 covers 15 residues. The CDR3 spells CASSPGMSTTYEQYF. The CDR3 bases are TGTGCCAGCAGCCCCGGGATGTCCACCACCTACGAGCAGTACTTC.

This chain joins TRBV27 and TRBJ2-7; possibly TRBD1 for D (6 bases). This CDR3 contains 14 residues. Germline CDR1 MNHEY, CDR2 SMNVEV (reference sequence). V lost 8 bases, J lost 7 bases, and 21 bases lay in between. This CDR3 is CASSRGFEGEEQYF. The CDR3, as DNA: TGTGCCAGCTCGAGGGGGTTCGAGGGGGAAGAGCAGTACTTC.

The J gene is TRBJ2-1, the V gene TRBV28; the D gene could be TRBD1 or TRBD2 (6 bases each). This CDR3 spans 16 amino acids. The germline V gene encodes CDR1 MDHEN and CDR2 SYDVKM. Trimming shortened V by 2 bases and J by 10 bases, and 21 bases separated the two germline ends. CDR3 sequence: CASSLRGYGRGDEQFF. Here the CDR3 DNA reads TGTGCCAGCAGTTTACGGGGGTACGGCAGGGGAGACGAGCAGTTCTTC.

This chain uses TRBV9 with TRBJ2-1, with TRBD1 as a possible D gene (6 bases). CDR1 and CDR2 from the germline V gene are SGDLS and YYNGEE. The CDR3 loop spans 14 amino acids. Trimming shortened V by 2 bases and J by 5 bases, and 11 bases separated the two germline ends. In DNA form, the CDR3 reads TGTGCCAGCAGCGTCGGGACAAATAACAATGAGCAGTTCTTC. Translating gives CASSVGTNNNEQFF.

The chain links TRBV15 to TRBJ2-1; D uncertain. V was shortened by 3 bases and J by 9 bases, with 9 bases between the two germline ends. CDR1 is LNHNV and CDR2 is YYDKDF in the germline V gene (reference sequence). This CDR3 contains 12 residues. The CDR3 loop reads CATSSIEREQFF. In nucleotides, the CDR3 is TGTGCCACCAGCAGTATAGAGCGTGAGCAGTTCTTC.

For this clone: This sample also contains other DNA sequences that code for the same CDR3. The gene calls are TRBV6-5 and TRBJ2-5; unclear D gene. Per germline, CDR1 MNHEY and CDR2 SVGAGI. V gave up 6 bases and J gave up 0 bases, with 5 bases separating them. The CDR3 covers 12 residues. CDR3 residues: CASSPDQETQYF. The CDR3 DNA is TGTGCCAGCAGCCCAGACCAAGAGACCCAGTACTTC.